The rows below give T cell receptor beta chains drawn from one sample of a study of molecular identifiers for immune sequencing clone quantification. Using its own MiXCR run on the PCR reads, TCRdb lists one record per CDR3 protein. The profile shows around 480,000 distinct CDR3 sequences, about 25% of them singletons. Sequencing was done on a sample of naive CD8+ T cells from blood, with Jurkat cell RNA spiked in. These receptors were obtained from a human donor in good health. Some libraries in this study had Jurkat cell RNA spiked in. Both conserved end residues are part of each CDR3. The order of the fields is V gene, J gene, D gene, clone size, CDR3 protein, CDR3 DNA. A D gene is named only where the DNA matches it firmly. Size tells how often a clone was seen (once, few, many) or the class of an expanded clone, and some rows leave it out.

v_call: TRBV5-1; j_call: TRBJ2-5; d_call: TRBD1; clone_size: -; cdr3_aa: CASSLAPGTGGETQYF; cdr3_nt: TGCGCCAGCAGCTTGGCCCCCGGGACAGGCGGGGAGACCCAGTACTTC
v_call: TRBV2; j_call: TRBJ2-7; d_call: -; clone_size: -; cdr3_aa: CATKPGGLFSYEQYF; cdr3_nt: TGTGCCACCAAACCGGGCGGACTGTTCTCCTACGAGCAGTACTTC
v_call: TRBV29-1; j_call: TRBJ2-7; d_call: -; clone_size: many; cdr3_aa: CSVCPPGLYEQYF; cdr3_nt: TGCAGCGTTTGCCCCCCCGGGCTGTACGAGCAGTACTTC
v_call: TRBV4-1; j_call: TRBJ1-2; d_call: -; clone_size: few; cdr3_aa: CASSQVAALGDGYTF; cdr3_nt: TGCGCCAGCAGCCAAGTGGCCGCCTTGGGAGATGGCTACACCTTC
v_call: TRBV30; j_call: TRBJ2-5; d_call: -; clone_size: -; cdr3_aa: CAWRTGHQETRYF; cdr3_nt: TGTGCCTGGAGAACAGGGCACCAAGAGACCCGGTACTTC
v_call: TRBV20-1; j_call: TRBJ2-5; d_call: TRBD2; clone_size: -; cdr3_aa: CSARDPSGNTIRSEPQYF; cdr3_nt: TGCAGTGCTAGAGACCCTAGCGGGAATACTATTCGTTCAGAGCCCCAGTACTTC
v_call: TRBV14; j_call: TRBJ1-3; d_call: -; clone_size: few; cdr3_aa: CASSQALQLEDTIYF; cdr3_nt: TGTGCCAGCAGCCAAGCTTTACAATTAGAAGACACCATATATTTT
v_call: TRBV9; j_call: TRBJ1-3; d_call: TRBD1; clone_size: -; cdr3_aa: CASSVTGGSGNTIYF; cdr3_nt: TGTGCCAGCAGCGTTACAGGGGGATCTGGAAACACCATATATTTT
v_call: TRBV3-1; j_call: TRBJ1-4; d_call: -; clone_size: -; cdr3_aa: CASSQEFREVNEKLFF; cdr3_nt: TGTGCCAGCAGCCAAGAATTCCGGGAAGTGAATGAAAAACTGTTTTTT
v_call: TRBV2; j_call: TRBJ1-1; d_call: -; clone_size: few; cdr3_aa: CASSDQGRNTEAFF; cdr3_nt: TGTGCCAGCAGTGATCAAGGGAGGAACACTGAAGCTTTCTTT
v_call: TRBV28; j_call: TRBJ1-5; d_call: TRBD1; clone_size: few; cdr3_aa: CASSSRTGVQPQHF; cdr3_nt: TGTGCCAGCAGCAGCAGGACAGGGGTTCAGCCCCAGCATTTT
v_call: TRBV30; j_call: TRBJ2-3; d_call: -; clone_size: -; cdr3_aa: CAWSVVDTQYF; cdr3_nt: TGTGCCTGGAGTGTGGTTGATACGCAGTATTTT
v_call: TRBV10-1; j_call: TRBJ2-7; d_call: TRBD1; clone_size: -; cdr3_aa: CASFDRGLTNEQYF; cdr3_nt: TGCGCCAGCTTCGACAGGGGGCTTACCAACGAGCAGTACTTC
v_call: TRBV27; j_call: TRBJ2-3; d_call: TRBD2; clone_size: -; cdr3_aa: CASRAGSHTQYF; cdr3_nt: TGTGCCAGCAGAGCGGGGAGCCATACGCAGTATTTT
v_call: TRBV6-5; j_call: TRBJ2-7; d_call: -; clone_size: many; cdr3_aa: CASSYKGGSSYEQYF; cdr3_nt: TGTGCCAGCAGTTACAAAGGGGGTAGCTCCTACGAGCAGTACTTC
v_call: TRBV28; j_call: TRBJ2-2; d_call: TRBD2; clone_size: few; cdr3_aa: CASSNPPSSGVNTGELFF; cdr3_nt: TGTGCCAGCAGTAACCCCCCTTCTAGCGGGGTGAACACCGGGGAGCTGTTTTTT
v_call: TRBV27; j_call: TRBJ2-5; d_call: -; clone_size: -; cdr3_aa: CASTPTGGGQETQYF; cdr3_nt: TGTGCCAGCACCCCTACCGGAGGAGGACAGGAGACCCAGTACTTC
v_call: TRBV20-1; j_call: TRBJ2-5; d_call: -; clone_size: -; cdr3_aa: CSARPRLEETQYF; cdr3_nt: TGCAGTGCGCGGCCAAGACTAGAAGAGACCCAGTACTTC
v_call: TRBV11-3; j_call: TRBJ2-7; d_call: -; clone_size: -; cdr3_aa: CASSRGFNYEQYF; cdr3_nt: TGTGCCAGCAGCCGGGGCTTTAACTACGAGCAGTACTTC
v_call: TRBV30; j_call: TRBJ2-3; d_call: -; clone_size: -; cdr3_aa: CAWSVSSMATDTQYF; cdr3_nt: TGTGCCTGGAGTGTATCTAGCATGGCTACAGATACGCAGTATTTT
v_call: TRBV20-1; j_call: TRBJ2-7; d_call: TRBD2; clone_size: few; cdr3_aa: CSANSPREMHHEQYF; cdr3_nt: TGCAGTGCCAACTCCCCGCGGGAGATGCACCACGAGCAGTACTTC
v_call: TRBV4-2; j_call: TRBJ1-1; d_call: -; clone_size: few; cdr3_aa: CASSQVSWGPNTEAFF; cdr3_nt: TGTGCCAGCAGCCAAGTATCGTGGGGGCCGAACACTGAAGCTTTCTTT
v_call: TRBV24-1; j_call: TRBJ2-7; d_call: -; clone_size: -; cdr3_aa: CATSAPSSYEQYF; cdr3_nt: TGTGCCACCAGTGCTCCTAGCTCCTACGAGCAGTACTTC
v_call: TRBV6-2/TRBV6-3; j_call: TRBJ2-3; d_call: -; clone_size: -; cdr3_aa: CASSYSPRNWRADTQYF; cdr3_nt: TGTGCCAGCAGTTACTCGCCGAGGAATTGGCGCGCAGATACGCAGTATTTT
v_call: TRBV12-3/TRBV12-4; j_call: TRBJ2-5; d_call: -; clone_size: many; cdr3_aa: CASSPTAVHETQYF; cdr3_nt: TGTGCCAGCAGTCCGACAGCAGTCCACGAGACCCAGTACTTC
v_call: TRBV30; j_call: TRBJ2-1; d_call: -; clone_size: many; cdr3_aa: CAWSRGTLDEQFF; cdr3_nt: TGTGCCTGGAGTAGAGGGACGTTGGATGAGCAGTTCTTC
v_call: TRBV4-1; j_call: TRBJ1-2; d_call: -; clone_size: -; cdr3_aa: CASSQGPQGEANYGYTF; cdr3_nt: TGCGCCAGCAGCCAAGGACCCCAGGGAGAAGCTAACTATGGCTACACCTTC
v_call: TRBV29-1; j_call: TRBJ2-7; d_call: TRBD1; clone_size: -; cdr3_aa: CSVIQGAHEQYF; cdr3_nt: TGCAGCGTCATACAGGGGGCCCACGAGCAGTACTTC
v_call: TRBV4-1; j_call: TRBJ2-6; d_call: -; clone_size: few; cdr3_aa: CASSQEQGLPNNVLTF; cdr3_nt: TGCGCCAGCAGCCAGGAACAGGGACTCCCTAACAACGTCCTGACTTTC
v_call: TRBV6-1; j_call: TRBJ2-7; d_call: -; clone_size: few; cdr3_aa: CASRRMNHRERDYEQYF; cdr3_nt: TGTGCCAGCAGGAGAATGAACCACAGGGAAAGAGACTACGAGCAGTACTTC
v_call: TRBV28; j_call: TRBJ2-3; d_call: TRBD1; clone_size: -; cdr3_aa: CASSPDRASTDTQYF; cdr3_nt: TGTGCCAGCAGCCCCGACAGGGCTAGTACAGATACGCAGTATTTT
v_call: TRBV27; j_call: TRBJ1-4; d_call: TRBD1; clone_size: -; cdr3_aa: CASSARDSLLEKLFF; cdr3_nt: TGTGCCAGCAGTGCAAGGGACAGTCTTTTGGAAAAACTGTTTTTT
v_call: TRBV4-3; j_call: TRBJ2-1; d_call: TRBD1; clone_size: -; cdr3_aa: CASSLDRGPYDEQFF; cdr3_nt: TGCGCCAGCAGCCTCGACAGGGGGCCCTACGATGAGCAGTTCTTC
v_call: TRBV30; j_call: TRBJ1-2; d_call: -; clone_size: -; cdr3_aa: CASDGRGIGYGYTF; cdr3_nt: TGTGCCTCCGACGGACGGGGTATTGGGTATGGCTACACCTTC
v_call: TRBV7-2; j_call: TRBJ1-1; d_call: -; clone_size: -; cdr3_aa: CASSLTGGSNTEAFF; cdr3_nt: TGTGCCAGCAGCCTCACCGGGGGATCGAACACTGAAGCTTTCTTT
v_call: TRBV29-1; j_call: TRBJ1-2; d_call: -; clone_size: few; cdr3_aa: CSVTTGKGDVYGYTF; cdr3_nt: TGCAGCGTCACGACGGGTAAAGGGGATGTCTATGGCTACACCTTC
v_call: TRBV4-1; j_call: TRBJ1-4; d_call: -; clone_size: many; cdr3_aa: CASSQVERGEKLFF; cdr3_nt: TGCGCCAGCAGCCAAGTGGAAAGAGGTGAAAAACTGTTTTTT
v_call: TRBV30; j_call: TRBJ1-2; d_call: -; clone_size: -; cdr3_aa: CAWSNGGGYGYTF; cdr3_nt: TGTGCCTGGAGTAACGGAGGTGGCTATGGCTACACCTTC
v_call: TRBV12-3/TRBV12-4; j_call: TRBJ1-2; d_call: TRBD1; clone_size: -; cdr3_aa: CASSLGDRVHGYTF; cdr3_nt: TGTGCCAGCAGTTTGGGAGACAGGGTTCATGGCTACACCTTC
v_call: TRBV4-3; j_call: TRBJ1-1; d_call: TRBD1; clone_size: -; cdr3_aa: CASSEGQGLMNTEAFF; cdr3_nt: TGCGCCAGCAGCGAGGGACAGGGGCTCATGAACACTGAAGCTTTCTTT
v_call: TRBV7-7; j_call: TRBJ2-7; d_call: -; clone_size: -; cdr3_aa: CASSPYSGGPSEQYF; cdr3_nt: TGTGCTAGCAGCCCCTATTCTGGCGGGCCTTCCGAGCAGTACTTC
v_call: TRBV2; j_call: TRBJ2-3; d_call: TRBD2; clone_size: -; cdr3_aa: CASSEYGGFSDTQYF; cdr3_nt: TGTGCCAGCAGTGAGTACGGGGGGTTCTCAGATACGCAGTATTTT
v_call: TRBV28; j_call: TRBJ2-5; d_call: -; clone_size: -; cdr3_aa: CASSLRRRPPQYF; cdr3_nt: TGTGCCAGCAGTTTAAGGCGCCGTCCGCCCCAATACTTC
v_call: TRBV27; j_call: TRBJ1-6; d_call: -; clone_size: many; cdr3_aa: CASSPTGGSYNSPLHF; cdr3_nt: TGTGCCAGCAGTCCCACGGGAGGCTCCTATAATTCACCCCTCCACTTT
v_call: TRBV11-2; j_call: TRBJ2-7; d_call: -; clone_size: -; cdr3_aa: CASSPPQFPYEQYF; cdr3_nt: TGTGCCAGCAGCCCCCCTCAGTTTCCCTACGAGCAGTACTTC
v_call: TRBV6-2/TRBV6-3; j_call: TRBJ2-7; d_call: -; clone_size: -; cdr3_aa: CASRQAGLSYEQYF; cdr3_nt: TGTGCCAGCAGGCAAGCGGGCCTCTCCTACGAGCAGTACTTC
v_call: TRBV7-9; j_call: TRBJ2-5; d_call: TRBD1; clone_size: -; cdr3_aa: CASSDNTGGRETQYF; cdr3_nt: TGTGCCAGCAGCGACAATACAGGGGGCAGGGAGACCCAGTACTTC
v_call: TRBV27; j_call: TRBJ2-3; d_call: TRBD2; clone_size: many; cdr3_aa: CASSPSLDQAGVSTDTQYF; cdr3_nt: TGTGCCAGCAGTCCCTCACTTGATCAAGCGGGAGTGTCGACAGATACGCAGTATTTT
v_call: TRBV14; j_call: TRBJ2-7; d_call: -; clone_size: -; cdr3_aa: CASSPLDRFHEQYF; cdr3_nt: TGTGCCAGCAGCCCTCTGGACAGATTCCACGAGCAGTACTTC
v_call: TRBV4-2; j_call: TRBJ2-3; d_call: -; clone_size: many; cdr3_aa: CASSQALAGLSTDTQYF; cdr3_nt: TGTGCCAGCAGCCAAGCATTGGCGGGACTTAGCACAGATACGCAGTATTTT
v_call: TRBV2; j_call: TRBJ2-7; d_call: -; clone_size: -; cdr3_aa: CASSVGGQFEQYF; cdr3_nt: TGTGCCAGCAGTGTTGGGGGCCAGTTCGAGCAGTACTTC
v_call: TRBV20-1; j_call: TRBJ1-3; d_call: -; clone_size: -; cdr3_aa: CSALRNLGGLGPGNTIYF; cdr3_nt: TGCAGTGCTCTACGCAACTTGGGGGGGTTGGGACCTGGAAACACCATATATTTT
v_call: TRBV18; j_call: TRBJ2-7; d_call: -; clone_size: few; cdr3_aa: CASSDLSGQYYEQYF; cdr3_nt: TGTGCCAGCTCCGACCTGAGCGGACAGTACTACGAGCAGTACTTC